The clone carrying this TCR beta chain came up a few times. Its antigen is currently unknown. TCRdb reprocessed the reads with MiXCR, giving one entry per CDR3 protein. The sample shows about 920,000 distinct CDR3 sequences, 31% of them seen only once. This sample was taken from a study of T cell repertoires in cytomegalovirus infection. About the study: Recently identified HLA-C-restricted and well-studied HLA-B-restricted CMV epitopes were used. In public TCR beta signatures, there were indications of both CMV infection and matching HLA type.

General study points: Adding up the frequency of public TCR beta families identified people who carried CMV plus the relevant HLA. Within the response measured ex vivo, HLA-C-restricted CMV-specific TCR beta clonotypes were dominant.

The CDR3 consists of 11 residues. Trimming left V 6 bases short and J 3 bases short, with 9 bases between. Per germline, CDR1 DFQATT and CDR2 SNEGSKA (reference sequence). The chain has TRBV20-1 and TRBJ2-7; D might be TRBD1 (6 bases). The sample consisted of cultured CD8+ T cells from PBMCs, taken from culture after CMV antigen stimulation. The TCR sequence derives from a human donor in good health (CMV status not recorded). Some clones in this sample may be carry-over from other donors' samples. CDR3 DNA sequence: TGCAGTGCCACACAGGGCTACGAGCAGTACGTC. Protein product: CSATQGYEQYV.